This T cell receptor beta chain derives from a study of blood T cell repertoires in COVID-19. Only in-frame clones appear in the TCRdb table, and some are missing; sequencing was by immunoSEQ multiplex PCR. The repertoire holds about 86,000 clones, over 70% seen once, with approximately 34% in the top ten. V was cut by 0 bases and J by 3 bases, with 9 bases left in between. The germline V gene has CDR1 MNHNS and CDR2 SASEGT. CDR3 length: 14 amino acids. The clonotype comes from a woman older than 75 with active or convalescent COVID-19. This chain connects TRBV6-1 to TRBJ2-7; D perhaps matches TRBD2 (5 bases). Sequenced material: peripheral blood. This chain's CDR3 is CASSEAPGIYEQYF. As DNA, the CDR3 is TGTGCCAGCAGTGAAGCGCCCGGGATCTACGAGCAGTACTTC.